Following are 30 T cell receptor beta chains from one sample sequenced in a study of T cells in Graves' hyperthyroidism and ophthalmopathy. Template material for amplifying TCR beta CDR3 regions consisted of RNA transcripts. First-round RT-PCR targeting the TCR CDR3 was performed with the HTBI primer set. A single record per CDR3 protein comes from TCRdb applying MiXCR to the multiplex PCR reads. The table has more than 300,000 distinct CDR3 sequences, about a sixth seen once. The sequencing sample was made of blood. The receptors stem from a woman aged 30 to 39 with Graves' hyperthyroidism that later progressed to Graves' ophthalmopathy.

Ten or more counts support this clonotype. The chain links TRBV11-2 to TRBJ2-1; D possibly corresponds to TRBD2 (7 bases). CDR3 length equals 16 residues. Trimming took off 1 base at V and 1 base at J, with 11 bases between the two ends. Looked up from germline, CDR1 is SGHAT and CDR2 is FQNNGV. This chain's CDR3 is CASSLGGGGSYNEQFF. The CDR3 region has the DNA TGTGCCAGCAGCTTAGGAGGGGGGGGTTCCTACAATGAGCAGTTCTTC. Looking up the rest from reference TRBV11-2 and TRBJ2-1 gives the full variable domain: EAGVAQSPRYKIIEKRQSVAFWCNPISGHATLYWYQQILGQGPKLLIQFQNNGVVDDSQLPKDRFSAERLKGVDSTLKIQPAKLEDSAVYLCASSLGGGGSYNEQFFGPGTRLTVL.

This clonotype was detected ten times or more. The V call is TRBV6-1, the J call TRBJ1-1; no firm D call. The CDR3 loop spans 13 amino acids. In germline, CDR1 is MNHNS, CDR2 SASEGT. Trimming removed 6 bases at V and 2 bases at J, with 10 bases between. DNA for the CDR3: TGTGCCAGCAGCGCCGGACGCAACACTGAAGCTTTCTTT. Protein sequence: CASSAGRNTEAFF.

This clonotype was found a few times. The J gene is TRBJ2-7, the V gene TRBV5-1, with a weak D call TRBD1 (6 bases). The CDR3 totals 15 residues. Germline values: CDR1 SGHRS, CDR2 YFSETQ. V shed 0 bases and J shed 0 bases, with 10 bases lying between them. CDR3 sequence: CASSLVDRSSYEQYF. The DNA for the CDR3 is TGCGCCAGCAGCTTGGTTGACAGGAGCTCCTACGAGCAGTACTTC.

This clonotype was found many times. The J gene is TRBJ2-7, the V gene TRBV7-9; 7 nucleotides agree with TRBD2. The CDR3 is made up of 14 amino acids. V trimming: 5 bases; J trimming: 5 bases; junction bases outside the gene matches: 9. CDR1 SEHNR and CDR2 FQNEAQ come from the germline V gene (reference sequence). The CDR3 is CASSQRSGGNEQYF. CDR3 nucleotides: TGTGCCAGCAGCCAGAGGTCGGGAGGTAACGAGCAGTACTTC.

This clonotype was counted ten times or more. The chain recombines TRBV5-6 with TRBJ2-7, with D hard to call. V was trimmed by 6 bases and J by 5 bases, leaving 12 bases between them. The CDR3 contains 12 residues. In germline, CDR1 is SGHDT, CDR2 YYEEEE. The CDR3 region is CASTSYRDEQYF. CDR3 DNA: TGTGCCAGCACGTCCTATAGGGACGAGCAGTACTTC.

The sample holds many counts of this clonotype. V gene TRBV12-3 or TRBV12-4 combines with J gene TRBJ1-6; 7 bases match TRBD1. This CDR3 has 16 residues. J lost 5 bases, V lost 8 bases, and 12 bases had no gene match. The CDR3 sequence: CASPPLGQPHNSPLHF. The CDR3 coding sequence is TGTGCCAGCCCCCCACTGGGACAGCCCCATAATTCACCCCTCCACTTT.

This chain uses TRBV9 with TRBJ2-7; 10 bases line up with TRBD1. Germline V gives CDR1 SGDLS, CDR2 YYNGEE. The V segment lost 3 bases and the J segment 4 bases; nucleotides outside the gene matches: 7. This CDR3 has 15 residues. The DNA for the CDR3 is TGTGCCAGCAGCGAGGGGACAGGGGATGGGTACGAGCAGTACTTC. Its protein is CASSEGTGDGYEQYF.

The rearrangement joins TRBV7-9 to TRBJ2-5; 7 bases fit TRBD2. From germline, CDR1 is SEHNR and CDR2 FQNEAQ (reference sequence). V lost 5 bases, J lost 5 bases, and 14 bases stayed unmatched. The CDR3 totals 16 residues. The CDR3 loop reads CASSTGLVGRAETQYF. In nucleotides, the CDR3 is TGTGCCAGCAGCACCGGACTAGTGGGACGGGCCGAGACCCAGTACTTC.

This clonotype was found many times. The V gene is TRBV10-2, the J gene TRBJ1-2; TRBD1 aligns across 11 bases. The CDR3 spans 15 residues. Germline trimming cut 6 bases from V and 3 bases from J; bases unmatched to any gene: 6. The V gene's germline CDR1 is WSHSY and CDR2 SAAADI. CDR3 loop: CASRPGQGADYGYTF. The CDR3, as DNA: TGCGCCAGCAGGCCAGGACAGGGGGCGGACTATGGCTACACCTTC.

This clonotype occurred many times. This rearrangement joins TRBV28 to TRBJ2-1, with 8 bases matching TRBD2. The V gene end was trimmed by 5 bases and the J gene end by 3 bases; junction bases not matched to a gene: 3. The CDR3 has 14 residues. Germline V gives CDR1 MDHEN, CDR2 SYDVKM. The CDR3 nucleotides read TGTGCCAGCAGTAAAGCGGGAGACTACAATGAGCAGTTCTTC. It is translated as CASSKAGDYNEQFF.

This clonotype was counted between two and nine times. The chain recombines TRBV11-2 with TRBJ2-1; 12 bases agree with TRBD2. CDR1 and CDR2 from the germline V gene are SGHAT and FQNNGV. This CDR3 contains 19 residues. The V segment lost 5 bases and the J segment 4 bases; nucleotides outside the gene matches: 15. The CDR3 loop is CASSASGGASSTRYNEQFF. The CDR3 DNA follows: TGTGCCAGCAGCGCTAGCGGGGGGGCATCTTCCACCCGGTACAATGAGCAGTTCTTC.

There are many counts of this clonotype. The chain couples TRBV5-1 to TRBJ2-3; D is unresolved. The CDR3 is 15 amino acids. Per the germline V gene, CDR1 is SGHRS and CDR2 is YFSETQ. V was cut by 0 bases and J by 0 bases, with 8 bases left in between. Here the CDR3 DNA reads TGCGCCAGCAGCTTGGACAGTCTAAGCACAGATACGCAGTATTTT. Protein sequence: CASSLDSLSTDTQYF.

This clonotype has ten or more counts. The chain links TRBV20-1 to TRBJ2-7, with 8 bases fitting TRBD2. The CDR3 loop spans 13 amino acids. The V gene end was trimmed by 3 bases and the J gene end by 6 bases; junction bases not matched to a gene: 7. Germline CDR1 and CDR2: DFQATT and SNEGSKA (reference sequence). CDR3 sequence reads: CSARLAGTLEQYF. Written as DNA, the CDR3 is TGCAGTGCTAGGCTAGCGGGTACCCTCGAGCAGTACTTC.

This clonotype was counted between two and nine times. J is TRBJ2-7 and V is TRBV15, with 9 bases fitting TRBD1. Per the germline V gene, CDR1 is LNHNV and CDR2 is YYDKDF (reference sequence). This CDR3 has 16 amino acids. After removal of 0 bases from V and 1 base from J, the junction contained 4 bases not matched to a gene. The CDR3 spells CATSRDLGTGSYEQYF. The DNA for the CDR3 is TGTGCCACCAGCAGAGATCTGGGGACAGGGTCCTACGAGCAGTACTTC.

Ten or more counts support this clonotype. The chain is built from TRBV24-1 and TRBJ2-3, with D possibly matching TRBD1 (6 bases). Germline V gene sequence: CDR1 KGHDR, CDR2 SFDVKD. The CDR3 loop spans 14 amino acids. V lost 3 bases to trimming and J lost 7 bases, with 13 bases between them. The CDR3 loop reads CATSDPAGEHTQYF. The CDR3 region has the DNA TGTGCCACCAGTGATCCGGCAGGGGAACATACGCAGTATTTT.

This clonotype was picked up many times. The chain has TRBV27 and TRBJ1-4, with D hard to call. Deletions cut 6 bases from V and 0 bases from J, with 20 bases between. CDR1 is MNHEY and CDR2 is SMNVEV in the germline V gene (reference sequence). This CDR3 is 18 amino acids long. The CDR3 region is CASRSNVVLSATNEKLFF. CDR3 sequence (DNA): TGTGCCAGCAGATCTAACGTCGTTCTCTCGGCAACTAATGAAAAACTGTTTTTT.

This clonotype was seen at least ten times. The chain employs TRBV3-1 and TRBJ2-5; TRBD2 matches at 11 bases. Germline V CDR1 and CDR2: LGHDT, YNNKEL (reference sequence). There are 15 residues in the CDR3. Losses at the gene ends were 2 bases for V and 4 bases for J; bases not matched to a gene: 3. Written as DNA, the CDR3 is TGTGCCAGCAGCCAATACGGACTAGCGGGAGAGACCCAGTACTTC. It is translated as CASSQYGLAGETQYF.

Remarks on this clonotype: Sequence at one end of the junction differs from germline and may be a read error. The CDR3 reads CASGYSMAGSPYSNQPQHF. The CDR3 region has the DNA TGTGCCAGCGGTTACTCGATGGCAGGGAGCCCCTATAGCAATCAGCCCCAGCATTTT. This chain links TRBV6-5 with TRBJ1-5; possibly TRBD1 for D (5 bases). CDR1 MNHEY and CDR2 SVGAGI come from the germline V gene. The CDR3 is 19 residues long.

With regard to this clonotype: Possible read error: a much larger clone is one base away. This likely comes from a read error, as the CDR3 has no conserved phenylalanine or tryptophan at its end. V and J are TRBV18 and TRBJ1-5; D unclear. The germline gives CDR1 KGHSH, CDR2 LQKENI. V was shortened by 3 bases and J by 7 bases, with 10 bases between the two germline ends. This CDR3 comprises 13 residues. CDR3 nucleotides: TGTGCCAGCTCACCGTTTTCAGGCCAGCCCCAGCATCTT. Amino acid sequence: CASSPFSGQPQHL.

This clonotype occurred many times. The V call is TRBV12-3 or TRBV12-4, the J call TRBJ2-7; TRBD1 agrees at 7 bases. The trim removed 3 bases at V and 2 bases at J, leaving 4 bases unmatched. This CDR3 region has 14 residues. The CDR3 DNA is TGTGCCAGCAGTTTGGTCGACAGGGCCTACGAGCAGTACTTC. Its translation: CASSLVDRAYEQYF.

This chain uses TRBV2 with TRBJ1-1; D is possibly TRBD1 (6 bases). The V gene's germline CDR1 is SNHLY and CDR2 FYNNEI. Trimming took off 9 bases at V and 0 bases at J, with 17 bases between the two ends. The CDR3 sequence is 15 residues long. Written as DNA, the CDR3 is TGTGCCAGGACGGATGGGGGGCGCATGAACACTGAAGCTTTCTTT. Amino acid sequence: CARTDGGRMNTEAFF.

This clonotype came up many times. The chain employs TRBV7-9 and TRBJ2-1; no clear D. The CDR3 is made up of 12 amino acids. Germline assignment: CDR1 SEHNR and CDR2 FQNEAQ (reference sequence). V was clipped by 0 bases and J by 6 bases, with 3 bases between them. The CDR3 DNA reads TGTGCCAGCAGCTTAGCTGCCAATGAGCAGTTCTTC. Translating it yields CASSLAANEQFF.

The J gene is TRBJ2-5, the V gene TRBV2; weak D call: TRBD2 (5 bases). Trimming cost V 5 bases and J 1 base, with 11 bases left between them. Germline CDR1 SNHLY, CDR2 FYNNEI. The CDR3 has 14 amino acids. The CDR3 loop reads CASSIVATQETQYF. CDR3 nucleotide sequence: TGTGCCAGCAGTATCGTAGCGACCCAAGAGACCCAGTACTTC.

This clonotype was seen at least ten times. The V gene is TRBV12-5, the J gene TRBJ2-5; no definite D call. Trimming shortened V by 1 base and J by 7 bases, and 22 bases separated the two germline ends. Germline V gene lookup returns CDR1 LGHNT and CDR2 FRNRAP. CDR3 length equals 17 residues. CDR3 in amino acids: CASGLASDTVIPLTQYF. The DNA of the CDR3 is TGTGCTAGTGGTTTGGCCTCCGACACGGTGATACCTCTGACCCAGTACTTC.

The chain uses TRBV7-8 and TRBJ2-7; 9 bases align to TRBD1. The V gene's germline CDR1 is SGHVS and CDR2 FQNEAQ. The V and J ends lost 5 bases and 7 bases, in that order; junction bases with no gene match: 9. The CDR3 covers 14 residues. This CDR3 reads CASSNPGTGHEQYF. The DNA for the CDR3 is TGTGCCAGCAGCAACCCCGGGACAGGGCATGAGCAGTACTTC.

This clonotype appeared many times. This sequence joins TRBV2 and TRBJ2-5; TRBD2 matches at 12 bases. CDR3 size: 17 residues. Germline V gene lookup returns CDR1 SNHLY and CDR2 FYNNEI. V lost 11 bases, J lost 4 bases, and 17 bases stayed unmatched. The CDR3 is CASEGGLAGLEGETQYF. The CDR3 nucleotides are TGTGCCTCGGAGGGGGGACTAGCGGGCCTCGAGGGAGAGACCCAGTACTTC.

This clonotype was found many times. The chain links TRBV28 to TRBJ1-3; D unclear. V was trimmed by 2 bases and J by 4 bases, leaving 12 bases between them. Germline-derived CDR1 and CDR2 are MDHEN and SYDVKM. The CDR3 is made up of 15 amino acids. For the CDR3, the DNA is TGTGCCAGCAGTTTAATTGGGGAAGGAGGAAACACCATATATTTT. This encodes CASSLIGEGGNTIYF.

This clonotype occurred many times. Here the CDR3 reads CASSKGQVPAGVEKLFF. The CDR3 DNA reads as TGTGCCAGCAGCAAGGGGCAGGTACCGGCAGGGGTAGAAAAACTGTTTTTT. The rearrangement uses TRBV14 and TRBJ1-4; perhaps TRBD1 as D (6 bases). This CDR3 spans 17 amino acids. V was cut by 5 bases and J by 8 bases, with 24 bases left in between. Germline assignment: CDR1 SGHDN and CDR2 FVKESK. Drawing the rest from reference TRBV14 and TRBJ1-4, the complete variable domain is EAGVTQFPSHSVIEKGQTVTLRCDPISGHDNLYWYRRVMGKEIKFLLHFVKESKQDESGMPNNRFLAERTGGTYSTLKVQPAELEDSGVYFCASSKGQVPAGVEKLFFGSGTQLSVL.

The rearrangement joins TRBV20-1 to TRBJ1-5; D may be TRBD1 (5 bases). This CDR3 has 13 amino acids. Germline CDR1 reads DFQATT; CDR2 reads SNEGSKA (reference sequence). V was trimmed by 2 bases and J by 2 bases, leaving 7 bases between them. The CDR3 here is CSARSRGNQPQHF. CDR3 bases: TGCAGTGCTAGAAGCAGGGGCAATCAGCCCCAGCATTTT.

The rearrangement joins TRBV5-1 to TRBJ1-3; the match to TRBD1 covers 7 bases. V trimming: 4 bases; J trimming: 4 bases; junction bases outside the gene matches: 5. CDR1 and CDR2 from the germline V gene are SGHRS and YFSETQ. The CDR3 consists of 14 residues. DNA for the CDR3: TGCGCCAGCAGCCCGACAGGGATCGGAAACACCATATATTTT. It codes for CASSPTGIGNTIYF.